A single sample gave rise to the 20 T cell receptor beta chains below, sequenced in a study of cytomegalovirus exposure and HLA in healthy donors. PCR employed 60 Vbeta and 13 Jbeta primers. Sequenced by immunoSEQ multiplex PCR; TCRdb stores in-frame clones only, minus some. The table for this sample gives about 200,000 clones. The specimen sequenced was PBMCs. These TCRs come from a girl aged 2 to 9 in good health and CMV-seropositive.

This sequence joins TRBV4-2 and TRBJ1-1; tentative D call: TRBD1 (6 bases). CDR1 and CDR2 (germline): LGHNA, YNFKEQ. This CDR3 has 15 amino acids. V lost 3 bases and J lost 1, with 12 bases in between. CDR3 coding DNA: TGTGCCAGCAGCCATACAGGGTCGGCGAACACTGAAGCTTTCTTT. Encoded protein: CASSHTGSANTEAFF.

The rearrangement joins TRBV5-5 to TRBJ2-7; 12 nucleotides match TRBD1. Trimming took 2 bases from V and 4 from J; bases not matched to a gene: 7. CDR3 length: 16 residues. The germline V gene encodes CDR1 SGHKS and CDR2 YYEKEE (reference sequence). CDR3 nucleotide sequence: TGTGCCAGCAGCTTCACCGGGACAGGGGGCATGTACGAGCAGTACTTC. Translating gives CASSFTGTGGMYEQYF.

The J gene is TRBJ2-5, the V gene TRBV19, with 10 bases aligning to TRBD2. The assigned J gene may be wrong: the sequence end matches TRBJ2-7 better. Germline V CDR1 and CDR2: LNHDA, SQIVND (reference sequence). The CDR3 has 15 amino acids. For the CDR3, the DNA is TGTGCCAGTAGTAGAACTAGCGGGATCCAATACGAGCAGTACTTC. Its protein product is CASSRTSGIQYEQYF.

V and J are TRBV5-5 and TRBJ1-2; D possibly corresponds to TRBD1 (6 bases). V shed 3 bases and J shed 8 bases, with 8 bases lying between them. Germline-derived CDR1 and CDR2 are SGHKS and YYEKEE (reference sequence). This CDR3 is 11 amino acids long. CDR3 in DNA: TGTGCCAGCAGCTATACAGGGGGCTACACCTTC. Translating it yields CASSYTGGYTF.

The V and J genes are TRBV11-2 and TRBJ2-5, with a possible D match to TRBD1 (6 bases). V was trimmed by 0 bases and J by 1 base, leaving 9 bases between them. The CDR3 is made up of 15 amino acids. Germline V lookup: CDR1 SGHAT, CDR2 FQNNGV. CDR3 amino acids: CASSLDRGRQETQYF. CDR3 coding DNA: TGTGCCAGCAGCTTAGACAGGGGCCGCCAAGAGACCCAGTACTTC. The variable domain in full, with the rest retrieved from reference TRBV11-2 and TRBJ2-5, is EAGVAQSPRYKIIEKRQSVAFWCNPISGHATLYWYQQILGQGPKLLIQFQNNGVVDDSQLPKDRFSAERLKGVDSTLKIQPAKLEDSAVYLCASSLDRGRQETQYFGPGTRLLVL.

The chain recombines TRBV18 with TRBJ1-2, with 7 positions matching TRBD1. From germline, CDR1 is KGHSH and CDR2 LQKENI. The CDR3 is 15 residues long. After removal of 0 bases from V and 4 bases from J, the junction contained 5 bases not matched to a gene. The CDR3 nucleotides are TGTGCCAGCTCACCACCTTTAGGACAGGCCTATGGCTACACCTTC. It encodes CASSPPLGQAYGYTF.

The chain couples TRBV19 to TRBJ2-1; 10 nucleotides align to TRBD2. The ends lost 4 bases at V and 7 bases at J; junction bases unmatched: 7. Germline values: CDR1 LNHDA, CDR2 SQIVND (reference sequence). The CDR3 sequence is 15 residues long. DNA for the CDR3: TGTGCCAGTAGTAGTCGGGTAGCGGGAGGTAATGAGCAGTTCTTC. Translating it yields CASSSRVAGGNEQFF.

The rearrangement links TRBV19 to TRBJ2-1; 7 positions agree with TRBD1. V shed 2 bases, J shed 9 bases, and the junction held 10 bases outside the gene matches. The CDR3 runs to 15 residues. Per germline, CDR1 LNHDA and CDR2 SQIVND (reference sequence). The chain's CDR3 is CASSIKGASLVEQFF. Here the CDR3 DNA reads TGTGCCAGTAGTATAAAGGGGGCTAGCCTAGTTGAGCAGTTCTTC.

The V gene is TRBV4-2, the J gene TRBJ2-7, with D perhaps TRBD2 (6 bases). Per the germline V gene, CDR1 is LGHNA and CDR2 is YNFKEQ. The V gene lost 0 bases and the J gene lost 3 bases, with 18 bases spanning the gap. This CDR3 is built from 17 residues. This CDR3 is CASSQDNDPRDGYEQYF. The CDR3 DNA is TGTGCCAGCAGCCAAGATAACGACCCGCGGGACGGCTACGAGCAGTACTTC.

The V call is TRBV10-3, the J call TRBJ2-1; 9 bases align to TRBD1. Germline V gives CDR1 ENHRY, CDR2 SYGVKD. Unmatched junction bases numbered 9, after V lost 9 bases and J lost 3 bases. The CDR3 is made up of 15 amino acids. This CDR3 reads CAIGPGTGSYNEQFF. CDR3 in DNA: TGTGCCATAGGACCCGGGACAGGGAGCTACAATGAGCAGTTCTTC.

The rearrangement joins TRBV4-1 to TRBJ1-2; maybe TRBD1 (5 bases). Germline-derived CDR1 and CDR2 are MGHRA and YSYEKL. V lost 1 base to trimming and J lost 5 bases, with 11 bases between them. This CDR3 has 14 amino acids. CDR3 region: CASSQATEFYGYTF. CDR3 sequence (DNA): TGCGCCAGCAGCCAAGCGACAGAATTTTATGGCTACACCTTC.

V is TRBV7-2 and J is TRBJ1-2; 10 positions agree with TRBD1. V trimming: 1 base; J trimming: 5 bases; junction bases outside the gene matches: 7. The germline V gene encodes CDR1 SGHTA and CDR2 FQGNSA. The CDR3 consists of 16 residues. DNA of the CDR3: TGTGCCAGCAGCTTAGACCAGACAGGGGGCGGGTATGGCTACACCTTC. Translation gives CASSLDQTGGGYGYTF.

This chain connects TRBV28 to TRBJ2-1; 7 nucleotides agree with TRBD2. Trimming cost V 3 bases and J 5 bases; bases outside gene matches: 7. This CDR3 is 15 amino acids long. CDR1 is MDHEN, CDR2 SYDVKM, per germline. CDR3 sequence: CASSFLAGANNEQFF. In nucleotides, the CDR3 is TGTGCCAGCAGTTTTTTGGCGGGAGCGAACAATGAGCAGTTCTTC. Based on the CDR3 plus reference TRBV28 and TRBJ2-1, the full variable domain is DVKVTQSSRYLVKRTGEKVFLECVQDMDHENMFWYRQDPGLGLRLIYFSYDVKMKEKGDIPEGYSVSREKKERFSLILESASTNQTSMYLCASSFLAGANNEQFFGPGTRLTVL.

The rearrangement links TRBV19 to TRBJ1-1; TRBD1 is a possible D gene (5 bases). The germline gives CDR1 LNHDA, CDR2 SQIVND (reference sequence). Between the trimmed V and J ends, which lost 10 bases and 3 bases, there was a span of 12 bases. This CDR3 spans 12 amino acids. For the CDR3, the DNA is TGTGCCACCAGTGGGGGGGACACTGAAGCTTTCTTT. Its translation: CATSGGDTEAFF. Supplemented by reference TRBV19 and TRBJ1-1, the full variable domain reads DGGITQSPKYLFRKEGQNVTLSCEQNLNHDAMYWYRQDPGQGLRLIYYSQIVNDFQKGDIAEGYSVSREKKESFPLTVTSAQKNPTAFYLCATSGGDTEAFFGQGTRLTVV.

The chain carries TRBV6-5 and TRBJ2-7; D not resolved. The V gene lost 6 bases and the J gene lost 4 bases, with 13 bases spanning the gap. The CDR3 spans 13 residues. CDR1 is MNHEY, CDR2 SVGAGI, per germline. The CDR3 reads CASSRYLAYEQYF. CDR3 nucleotides: TGTGCCAGCAGCCGATACCTCGCGTACGAGCAGTACTTC.

The chain joins TRBV4-1 to TRBJ1-4; D may be TRBD1 (5 bases). This CDR3 comprises 16 residues. Germline V gives CDR1 MGHRA, CDR2 YSYEKL. The V end lost 4 bases, the J end lost 3 bases, and 15 bases lay between the germline ends. CDR3 coding DNA: TGCGCCAGCAGCCTCCGTGGGGGGAGACCTAATGAAAAACTGTTTTTT. Its translation is CASSLRGGRPNEKLFF.

The V call is TRBV5-1, the J call TRBJ1-3; 9 bases are shared with TRBD1. J was trimmed by 3 bases and V by 3 bases; bases with no gene match: 1. The CDR3 loop spans 14 amino acids. The germline CDR1 and CDR2 sequences are SGHRS and YFSETQ. For the CDR3, the DNA is TGCGCCAGCAGCTGGGGACAGGGTGGAAACACCATATATTTT. This encodes CASSWGQGGNTIYF.

This rearrangement joins TRBV15 to TRBJ1-5; 8 nucleotides agree with TRBD1. This CDR3 comprises 15 residues. The V gene's germline CDR1 is LNHNV and CDR2 YYDKDF (reference sequence). V gave up 3 bases and J gave up 10 bases; unmatched junction bases: 11. The CDR3 DNA reads as TGTGCCACCAGCAGGTTGGACAGGGATAGCGACCCCCAGCATTTT. As protein: CATSRLDRDSDPQHF.

This chain links TRBV7-2 with TRBJ2-7; D remains ambiguous. Germline V CDR1 and CDR2: SGHTA, FQGNSA. The V gene lost 1 base and the J gene lost 4 bases, with 11 bases spanning the gap. This CDR3 spans 14 amino acids. The CDR3 protein is CASSLGAAEYEQYF. CDR3 in DNA: TGTGCCAGCAGCTTAGGTGCGGCGGAATACGAGCAGTACTTC. The entire variable domain, with the rest obtained from reference TRBV7-2 and TRBJ2-7, is as follows: GAGVSQSPSNKVTEKGKDVELRCDPISGHTALYWYRQSLGQGLEFLIYFQGNSAPDKSGLPSDRFSAERTGGSVSTLTIQRTQQEDSAVYLCASSLGAAEYEQYFGPGTRLTVT.

This rearrangement joins TRBV5-1 to TRBJ2-3, with D possibly being TRBD1 (5 bases). CDR1 and CDR2 (germline): SGHRS, YFSETQ. Trimming took off 4 bases at V and 2 bases at J, with 14 bases between the two ends. The CDR3 consists of 15 residues. The CDR3 reads CASSPTTQATDTQYF. The CDR3, as DNA: TGCGCCAGCAGCCCAACCACACAGGCCACAGATACGCAGTATTTT.